A selection of T cell receptor beta chains follows, all from one sample in a study of beta chain features in type 1 diabetes. Only in-frame clones appear in the TCRdb table, and some are missing; sequencing was by immunoSEQ multiplex PCR. The sample lists a few hundred thousand clones, roughly 22% occurring once. The sequenced material came from naive CD4+ T cells from blood. Receptors originate from a woman aged 40-49 years with type 1 diabetes. Both conserved end residues are part of each CDR3. Fields, in order: D gene, V gene, J gene, clone size, CDR3 protein, CDR3 DNA. D genes are given only for firm matches. Rows give clone size only sometimes, using once, few, many, or a class for an expanded clone.

>.|TRBV7-2|TRBJ1-1|.
CASRDRQRGVAFF
TGTGCCAGCAGGGACAGACAGCGGGGGGTGGCTTTCTTT
>TRBD1|TRBV5-1|TRBJ1-1|few
CASSGGQGNTEAFF
TGCGCCAGCAGCGGGGGACAGGGGAACACTGAAGCTTTCTTT
>.|TRBV2|TRBJ1-1|.
CASSERQGSTEAFF
TGTGCCAGCAGTGAACGGCAGGGAAGCACTGAAGCTTTCTTT
>.|TRBV5-1|TRBJ1-1|.
CASSLQGRNTEAFF
TGCGCCAGCAGCCTCCAGGGGAGGAACACTGAAGCTTTCTTT
>TRBD2|TRBV7-2|TRBJ2-7|.
CASRMWTSDFYEQYF
TGTGCCAGCAGAATGTGGACTAGCGACTTTTACGAGCAGTACTTC
>TRBD1|TRBV25-1|TRBJ1-2|.
CASSGQGYYGYTF
TGTGCCAGCAGTGGACAGGGATACTATGGCTACACCTTC
>.|TRBV5-1|TRBJ2-3|few
CASSLISPTSDTQYF
TGCGCCAGCAGCTTGATTAGTCCCACTTCTGATACGCAGTATTTT
>.|TRBV5-1|TRBJ2-3|.
CASSLDAGPPTDTQYF
TGCGCCAGCAGCTTGGATGCGGGGCCTCCCACAGATACGCAGTATTTT
>.|TRBV4-3|TRBJ2-7|.
CASSQVEAPYEQYF
TGCGCCAGCAGCCAAGTGGAGGCCCCCTACGAGCAGTACTTC
>.|TRBV5-1|TRBJ1-3|.
CASSLRTESSGNTIYF
TGCGCCAGCAGCTTAAGGACAGAGAGCTCTGGAAACACCATATATTTT
>TRBD2|TRBV5-1|TRBJ2-1|few
CASSSLAGGGYNEQFF
TGCGCCAGCAGCTCTCTAGCGGGAGGCGGTTACAATGAGCAGTTCTTC
>.|TRBV30|TRBJ1-5|.
CAWSTGLGDQPQHF
TGTGCCTGGAGTACAGGGCTAGGGGATCAGCCCCAGCATTTT
>TRBD1|TRBV7-9|TRBJ2-4|.
CASNSEGAVQYF
TGTGCCAGCAACTCCGAGGGGGCAGTTCAGTACTTC
>TRBD1|TRBV27|TRBJ1-5|few
CASSSGRDRGVPWWPQHF
TGTGCCAGCAGTTCCGGAAGGGACAGGGGTGTTCCTTGGTGGCCCCAGCATTTT
>.|TRBV27|TRBJ2-7|few
CASSYQTSRDEQYF
TGTGCCAGCAGTTACCAGACTAGTCGGGACGAGCAGTACTTC
>.|TRBV18|TRBJ2-5|.
CASSPGGREETQYF
TGTGCCAGCTCGCCGGGGGGCAGAGAAGAGACCCAGTACTTC
>.|TRBV25-1|TRBJ1-5|few
CASSENGTRDQPQHF
TGTGCCAGCAGTGAGAACGGGACAAGAGATCAGCCCCAGCATTTT